These 28 T cell receptor beta chains were sequenced from one sample in a study of cytomegalovirus exposure and HLA in healthy donors. Primers for the PCR totalled 60 Vbeta and 13 Jbeta. Here immunoSEQ multiplex PCR was the method, and the copy in TCRdb shows in-frame clones only, minus some. This sample has about 110,000 clones, with less than 70% found just once. The sequenced material came from PBMCs. These receptors were collected from a woman between 25 and 40 years old in good health and CMV-seronegative.

V gene TRBV7-2 combines with J gene TRBJ2-3; 9 bases match TRBD1. The V segment lost 1 base and the J segment 4 bases; nucleotides outside the gene matches: 15. CDR1 and CDR2 from the germline V gene are SGHTA and FQGNSA. This CDR3 spans 19 amino acids. The CDR3 DNA is TGTGCCAGCAGCTTAGACGGCAATCCGCCGGGACAGGGCCCAGATACGCAGTATTTT. Residues: CASSLDGNPPGQGPDTQYF.

The chain has TRBV29-1 and TRBJ2-5, with D perhaps matching TRBD1 (6 bases). Germline V gene lookup returns CDR1 SQVTM and CDR2 ANQGSEA. This CDR3 comprises 14 residues. V was trimmed by 1 base and J by 1 base, leaving 10 bases between them. The CDR3 DNA sequence: TGCAGCGTTGAAGGAGACAGGCGCCAAGAGACCCAGTACTTC. This translates into CSVEGDRRQETQYF.

The V and J genes are TRBV19 and TRBJ2-7; 8 positions match TRBD1. The length of the CDR3 is 14 residues. V shed 5 bases and J 1 base; nucleotides not matched to a gene: 4. Germline CDR1 reads LNHDA; CDR2 reads SQIVND (reference sequence). CDR3 region: CASSSGTGSYEQYF. In DNA, the CDR3 is TGTGCCAGTAGTTCCGGGACAGGATCCTACGAGCAGTACTTC.

The rearrangement links TRBV7-9 to TRBJ1-1, with a possible D match to TRBD1 (5 bases). Germline V gives CDR1 SEHNR, CDR2 FQNEAQ (reference sequence). The CDR3 sequence is 13 residues long. The V end lost 0 bases, the J end lost 5 bases, and 7 bases lay between the germline ends. In DNA form, the CDR3 reads TGTGCCAGCAGCTTAGCGGAGGGGACTGAAGCTTTCTTT. Amino acid sequence: CASSLAEGTEAFF.

The chain combines TRBV30 with TRBJ1-1; 7 bases map to TRBD1. V shed 2 bases, J shed 0 bases, and the junction held 3 bases outside the gene matches. Germline assignment: CDR1 GTSNPN and CDR2 SVGIG (reference sequence). This CDR3 contains 14 residues. The CDR3 DNA reads as TGTGCCTGGAGTCTAGGACAGGTGAACACTGAAGCTTTCTTT. Translated: CAWSLGQVNTEAFF.

The chain combines TRBV5-1 with TRBJ1-4, with 9 bases matching TRBD1. Germline V gene data show CDR1 as SGHRS and CDR2 as YFSETQ. Trimming removed 4 bases from V and 5 bases from J; junction bases left unmatched: 3. The length of the CDR3 is 14 residues. CDR3 nucleotide sequence: TGCGCCAGCAGCGGCGGACAGGGGAATGAAAAACTGTTTTTT. This encodes CASSGGQGNEKLFF.

The chain recombines TRBV25-1 with TRBJ1-4; D ambiguous. The CDR3 has 12 amino acids. Trimming pared 8 bases from V and 8 bases from J, leaving 12 bases between. Germline V gene lookup returns CDR1 MGHDK and CDR2 SYGVNS. Here the CDR3 DNA reads TGTGCCAGCCCAAGACAACGGGAAAAACTGTTTTTT. Its protein is CASPRQREKLFF.

The genes are TRBV7-3 and TRBJ2-6, with D possibly TRBD1 on 6 matching bases. The CDR3 loop spans 16 amino acids. Deletions cut 5 bases from V and 0 bases from J, with 11 bases between. CDR1 SGHTA and CDR2 FQGTGA come from the germline V gene. The CDR3 coding sequence is TGTGCCAGCAGCCTCGACAGGTTCTCTGGGGCCAACGTCCTGACTTTC. Amino acids: CASSLDRFSGANVLTF.

This clone came up a few times. This chain links TRBV9 with TRBJ1-1; D might be TRBD1 (6 bases). V lost 5 bases, J lost 4 bases, and 21 bases lay in between. The CDR3 length is 16 residues. Germline V gene data show CDR1 as SGDLS and CDR2 as YYNGEE. The CDR3 reads CASRGSGGGAITEAFF. DNA of the CDR3: TGTGCCAGCAGGGGGAGTGGCGGGGGCGCGATCACTGAAGCTTTCTTT.

The rearrangement uses TRBV5-1 and TRBJ2-3, with D maybe TRBD2 (6 bases). The ends were cut back, 0 bases at V and 6 bases at J, with 11 bases in the middle. The germline V gene encodes CDR1 SGHRS and CDR2 YFSETQ. The CDR3 covers 14 residues. CDR3 loop: CASSLASVMDTQYF. In nucleotides, the CDR3 is TGCGCCAGCAGCTTGGCTAGCGTAATGGATACGCAGTATTTT.

In its sample, this clone was seen a few times. The chain uses TRBV13 and TRBJ2-7; TRBD2 matches at 15 bases. J was trimmed by 5 bases and V by 5 bases; bases with no gene match: 7. Germline CDR1 PRHDT, CDR2 FYEKMQ (reference sequence). This CDR3 has 16 amino acids. The CDR3 here is CASSASGTSGRNEQYF. DNA of the CDR3: TGTGCCAGCAGCGCATCCGGGACTAGCGGGAGGAACGAGCAGTACTTC.

This clone has just one count. Different DNA sequences within this sample yield the same CDR3. The J gene is TRBJ1-5, the V gene TRBV30; D is uncertain. V was clipped by 0 bases and J by 4 bases, with 7 bases between them. Germline V CDR1 and CDR2: GTSNPN, SVGIG (reference sequence). The CDR3 runs 13 residues. The CDR3 nucleotides read TGTGCCTGGAGTGTACGCGCAAATCAGCCCCAGCATTTT. This sequence encodes CAWSVRANQPQHF.

The V gene is TRBV28, the J gene TRBJ2-3, with 9 bases lining up with TRBD2. This CDR3 spans 15 amino acids. J was trimmed by 6 bases and V by 6 bases; bases with no gene match: 10. Germline values: CDR1 MDHEN, CDR2 SYDVKM. This CDR3 is CASSSPAGGPDTQYF. The CDR3 DNA reads as TGTGCCAGCAGCTCCCCCGCGGGAGGGCCGGATACGCAGTATTTT.

The rearrangement links TRBV28 to TRBJ1-5; D gene ambiguous. CDR1 and CDR2 (germline): MDHEN, SYDVKM. Trimming shortened V by 10 bases and J by 0 bases, and 19 bases separated the two germline ends. CDR3 length: 16 amino acids. The DNA of the CDR3 is TGTGCCATCCTCCCCCGCCGAGGGAGTAGCAATCAGCCCCAGCATTTT. Protein sequence: CAILPRRGSSNQPQHF.

The chain is built from TRBV27 and TRBJ2-1, with TRBD1 matching 8 bases. This CDR3 spans 12 amino acids. Germline trimming cut 6 bases from V and 13 bases from J; bases unmatched to any gene: 8. Per germline, CDR1 MNHEY and CDR2 SMNVEV (reference sequence). The chain's CDR3 is CASRQGAAGQFF. In DNA form, the CDR3 reads TGTGCCAGCAGGCAGGGGGCGGCCGGCCAGTTCTTC.

This clone was recorded once. J is TRBJ1-2 and V is TRBV4-1, with TRBD1 as a possible D gene (6 bases). The germline gives CDR1 MGHRA, CDR2 YSYEKL. Trimming left V 2 bases short and J 3 bases short, with 10 bases between. This CDR3 is 14 amino acids long. CDR3 in amino acids: CASSQLGTYYGYTF. The CDR3 DNA is TGCGCCAGCAGCCAACTAGGGACATACTATGGCTACACCTTC.

A note on this clone: Other nucleotide sequences in the sample specify the same CDR3. V gene TRBV27 combines with J gene TRBJ1-1; TRBD1 might be the D (6 bases). Trimming stripped 6 bases from V and 5 bases from J, with 16 bases between. CDR3 length: 14 amino acids. Looked up from germline, CDR1 is MNHEY and CDR2 is SMNVEV (reference sequence). CDR3 bases: TGTGCCAGCAGCTTGAATCACCAGGGGACTGAAGCTTTCTTT. This translates into CASSLNHQGTEAFF.

The chain couples TRBV7-9 to TRBJ1-1; a possible D gene is TRBD1 (6 bases). Trimming left V 5 bases short and J 0 bases short, with 13 bases between. Germline V gene lookup returns CDR1 SEHNR and CDR2 FQNEAQ (reference sequence). The CDR3 length is 15 residues. The CDR3 DNA reads as TGTGCCAGCAGCGCACAGGGTAGGATGAACACTGAAGCTTTCTTT. Translation gives CASSAQGRMNTEAFF.

The CDR3 DNA is TGCGCCAGCAGCCAAGAGGGGACTGCCTCCTACGAGCAGTACTTC. Protein sequence: CASSQEGTASYEQYF. The chain is built from TRBV4-3 and TRBJ2-7; the D gene is possibly TRBD2 (6 bases). The germline V gene has CDR1 LGHNA and CDR2 YSLEER. This CDR3 is built from 15 residues. V gave up 0 bases and J gave up 0 bases, with 9 bases separating them.

The genes are TRBV28 and TRBJ1-1; unclear D gene. Germline loops: CDR1 MDHEN, CDR2 SYDVKM. V lost 9 bases and J 4 bases, leaving 18 bases between the germline ends. This CDR3 is built from 14 residues. CDR3 protein: CASIRRVEGTEAFF. Written as DNA, the CDR3 is TGTGCCAGTATAAGACGGGTGGAGGGCACTGAAGCTTTCTTT.

The J gene is TRBJ2-1, the V gene TRBV30, with D uncertain. Germline V CDR1 and CDR2: GTSNPN, SVGIG (reference sequence). The CDR3 contains 15 residues. V dropped 0 bases and J dropped 0 bases, with 9 bases sitting between them. The CDR3 sequence is CAWSVRLSSYNEQFF. The CDR3 nucleotides are TGTGCCTGGAGTGTTCGTCTCAGCTCCTACAATGAGCAGTTCTTC.

A few counts support this clone. The chain has TRBV7-8 and TRBJ2-1; TRBD1 agrees at 9 bases. The CDR3 is made up of 16 amino acids. Germline values: CDR1 SGHVS, CDR2 FQNEAQ. Trimming cost V 5 bases and J 4 bases; bases outside gene matches: 9. DNA for the CDR3: TGTGCCAGCAGCCCGTCCGGGACAGGGCGTTACAATGAGCAGTTCTTC. Protein product: CASSPSGTGRYNEQFF.

A few counts support this clone. The rearrangement links TRBV5-3 to TRBJ2-3; 8 nucleotides match TRBD2. TRBV5-3 is annotated as an ORF whose role is uncertain. The J segment lost 8 bases and the V segment lost 3 bases, leaving 20 bases of the junction unmatched. This CDR3 is 18 amino acids long. CDR3 nucleotide sequence: TGTGCCAGAAGCTCCAACAGTTCGGGAGGGTCGAGGGGGGGTACGCAGTATTTT. This translates into CARSSNSSGGSRGGTQYF.

The chain carries TRBV5-1 and TRBJ2-1; TRBD1 might be the D (6 bases). Germline lookup yields CDR1 SGHRS and CDR2 YFSETQ. The ends were cut back, 0 bases at V and 5 bases at J, with 9 bases in the middle. The CDR3 totals 14 residues. CDR3 amino acids: CASSLDPGDNEQFF. Here the CDR3 DNA reads TGCGCCAGCAGCTTGGATCCAGGGGACAATGAGCAGTTCTTC.

The chain links TRBV2 to TRBJ1-4; 8 bases agree with TRBD1. The CDR3 is 14 amino acids. The germline CDR1 and CDR2 sequences are SNHLY and FYNNEI. J gave up 5 bases and V 6 bases, and 5 bases lay outside the gene matches. The CDR3 nucleotides read TGTGCCAGCAGCGGACAGGGTCGGAATGAAAAACTGTTTTTT. Translated, it gives CASSGQGRNEKLFF.

In its sample, this clone was seen a few times. The J gene is TRBJ2-1, the V gene TRBV25-1; D gene unclear. Germline V gene data show CDR1 as MGHDK and CDR2 as SYGVNS. CDR3 length: 16 residues. Trimming cost V 3 bases and J 0 bases, with 12 bases left between them. The CDR3 loop reads CASSDFEEGSYNEQFF. The CDR3 bases are TGTGCCAGCAGTGATTTTGAGGAAGGCTCCTACAATGAGCAGTTCTTC. Together with reference TRBV25-1 and TRBJ2-1, the CDR3 gives the full variable domain: EADIYQTPRYLVIGTGKKITLECSQTMGHDKMYWYQQDPGMELHLIHYSYGVNSTEKGDLSSESTVSRIRTEHFPLTLESARPSHTSQYLCASSDFEEGSYNEQFFGPGTRLTVL.

The rearrangement uses TRBV25-1 and TRBJ1-2; D gene unclear. This CDR3 contains 14 residues. Germline assignment: CDR1 MGHDK and CDR2 SYGVNS. With 3 bases removed from V and 2 bases from J, the gap between germline ends came to 10 bases. CDR3 residues: CASSERGRNYGYTF. The CDR3, as DNA: TGTGCCAGCAGTGAGCGAGGGAGGAACTATGGCTACACCTTC.

This clone was seen at least ten times. The chain has TRBV6-5 and TRBJ1-1, with TRBD1 matching 7 bases. CDR1 and CDR2 from the germline V gene are MNHEY and SVGAGI. V was clipped by 5 bases and J by 1 base; unmatched bases: 4. This CDR3 has 14 amino acids. The CDR3 DNA sequence: TGTGCCAGCAGTACCGGGACAGAGAACACTGAAGCTTTCTTT. Its translation: CASSTGTENTEAFF.